Included here is one T cell receptor (beta chain) sequence, with context. The data were produced by immunoSEQ multiplex PCR, yet TCRdb's version contains in-frame clones alone and is incomplete. The data contain around 1,000,000 clones, 60% to 85% of them singletons. The data derive from a study of shared clonotypes between healthy human individuals. The study enrolled healthy HIV-negative adults without recent acute infections or vaccinations as donors. Germline V lookup: CDR1 SGHAT, CDR2 FQNNGV. CDR3 length: 13 amino acids. V lost 0 bases and J lost 14, with 11 bases in between. The chain joins TRBV11-2 to TRBJ1-6; tentative D call: TRBD1 (5 bases). The sequence derives from a man aged 18 to 29 in good health. Some clones in this sample may be carry-over from other donors' samples. The material sequenced was memory CD4+ T cells from PBMCs. Subset specified: CD45RA-negative fraction. The DNA of the CDR3 is TGTGCCAGCAGCTTAGACAGGGCGAGTTCCCTCCACTTT. Its protein is CASSLDRASSLHF.